Below, one T cell receptor beta chain is given with its context. No antigen is known for it. Antiretroviral therapy had run roughly three months, about 14 weeks, before follow-up blood collection. All unsorted peripheral T cells were captured because whole blood was used without fractionation. V dropped 0 bases and J dropped 2 bases, with 17 bases sitting between them. The germline CDR1 and CDR2 sequences are WNHNN and SYGVQD (reference sequence). The CDR3 sequence is 17 residues long. Alpha and beta constant-region primers primed reverse transcription of 400 to 650 ng RNA. Each of the alpha and beta chains got its own library through chain-specific third strand synthesis with indices. TCRdb reprocessed the 5' RACE reads with MiXCR, giving one entry per CDR3 protein. The sample shows roughly 3,900 distinct CDR3 sequences, 25% to 30% of them seen only once. The data stem from a study of HIV-infected patients and healthy controls. Overall study results and limits: HIV-infected patients and controls differed significantly in mean usage of eight alpha and eight beta V genes. Study cohorts differed slightly in age and sex, but this did not explain diversity differences. CDR3 sharing between individuals was lower in HIV-infected patients than in healthy controls. MAIT alpha-chain CDR3s were frequent in healthy controls, depleted in HIV+.

The sequence came from an adult with HIV infection. Specimen: blood, collected during antiretroviral therapy. The V gene is TRBV10-1, the J gene TRBJ2-7, with TRBD1 as a possible D gene (6 bases). The CDR3 here is CASSESPLWTEPYEQYF. CDR3 DNA: TGCGCCAGCAGTGAGTCCCCCCTATGGACAGAGCCCTACGAGCAGTACTTC.